The 21 T cell receptor beta chains presented below share a single source sample, sequenced in a study of blood T cell repertoires in COVID-19 (dated by TCRdb to 2019 to 2021). The library came from the immunoSEQ multiplex PCR assay. The immuneACCESS repertoire file appears here via TCRdb, limited to in-frame rearrangements. These files lack a portion of the clones; in checked studies, under half of the deficit traces to unresolved V genes, and the cause of the others is not known. Across this sample there are roughly 200,000 clones, with less than 85% seen only once. Roughly 20% of the sample is held by the ten biggest clonotypes. Sequencing was carried out using PBMCs or T cells enriched from blood (not recorded which). The receptors originated from a man aged 40-49 years who had recovered from COVID-19.

This clone was observed once. The rearrangement links TRBV10-3 to TRBJ1-1; a possible D gene is TRBD1 (6 bases). The CDR3 is 13 amino acids. Trimming pared 8 bases from V and 3 bases from J, leaving 13 bases between. Germline V lookup: CDR1 ENHRY, CDR2 SYGVKD. This CDR3 is CAIRGGADTEAFF. CDR3 in DNA: TGTGCCATCCGGGGGGGCGCGGACACTGAAGCTTTCTTT.

The V gene is TRBV6-5, the J gene TRBJ1-2; D unclear. V dropped 2 bases and J dropped 0 bases, with 10 bases sitting between them. This CDR3 is 15 amino acids long. Germline V gene sequence: CDR1 MNHEY, CDR2 SVGAGI. Written as DNA, the CDR3 is TGTGCCAGCAGTTACGGGCTCGCAGCTAACTATGGCTACACCTTC. It encodes CASSYGLAANYGYTF.

This clone occurred a few times. The chain has TRBV13 and TRBJ2-2; 9 nucleotides line up with TRBD1. Germline lookup yields CDR1 PRHDT and CDR2 FYEKMQ (reference sequence). CDR3 length: 16 residues. The V gene end was trimmed by 5 bases and the J gene end by 4 bases; junction bases not matched to a gene: 8. CDR3 residues: CASSRPGQGSTGELFF. The DNA of the CDR3 is TGTGCCAGCAGCCGTCCGGGACAGGGTTCCACCGGGGAGCTGTTTTTT. The full variable domain, rest sourced from reference TRBV13 and TRBJ2-2, is AAGVIQSPRHLIKEKRETATLKCYPIPRHDTVYWYQQGPGQDPQFLISFYEKMQSDKGSIPDRFSAQQFSDYHSELNMSSLELGDSALYFCASSRPGQGSTGELFFGEGSRLTVL.

The V call is TRBV2, the J call TRBJ2-7; 8 positions match TRBD1. Germline V gene data show CDR1 as SNHLY and CDR2 as FYNNEI. The CDR3 runs 14 residues. Germline trimming cut 6 bases from V and 2 bases from J; bases unmatched to any gene: 6. For the CDR3, the DNA is TGTGCCAGCAGGTCTGACAGGGGCCCCTACGAGCAGTACTTC. Translated: CASRSDRGPYEQYF.

V usage is TRBV7-9 and J usage is TRBJ2-3; 8 bases are shared with TRBD2. CDR3 size: 17 residues. Trimming at V came to 7 bases and at J to 0 bases, leaving 12 bases not matched to a gene. CDR1 is SEHNR, CDR2 FQNEAQ, per germline (reference sequence). The CDR3 DNA reads TGTGCCAGCAACGGACTAGCTGAGGAGACTAGCACAGATACGCAGTATTTT. Encoded protein: CASNGLAEETSTDTQYF.

Written as DNA, the CDR3 is TGTGCCAGCAGCTTGGATCAGGGAGGAGAGACCCAGTACTTC. Protein sequence: CASSLDQGGETQYF. The chain employs TRBV5-4 and TRBJ2-5; a weak D match, TRBD2 (6 bases). Germline CDR1 reads SGHNT; CDR2 reads YYREEE (reference sequence). V gave up 0 bases and J gave up 4 bases, with 10 bases separating them. CDR3 length: 14 amino acids.

The chain employs TRBV30 and TRBJ2-7; D gene uncertain. The CDR3 consists of 14 residues. Germline loops: CDR1 GTSNPN, CDR2 SVGIG (reference sequence). The V end lost 1 base, the J end lost 4 bases, and 14 bases lay between the germline ends. The CDR3 reads CAWSGEVGFYEQYF. DNA for the CDR3: TGTGCCTGGAGTGGAGAGGTTGGGTTTTACGAGCAGTACTTC.

The rearrangement uses TRBV5-8 and TRBJ2-1; tentative D call: TRBD2 (7 bases). CDR3 size: 17 residues. Germline lookup yields CDR1 SGHTS and CDR2 YDEGEE. V gave up 2 bases and J gave up 4 bases, with 19 bases separating them. As DNA, the CDR3 is TGTGCCAGCAGCTTTGGGTTTAGGGGGGGCAAGTACAATGAGCAGTTCTTC. It codes for CASSFGFRGGKYNEQFF.

The J gene is TRBJ1-1, the V gene TRBV6-1; the D is unclear. The V end lost 3 bases, the J end lost 1 base, and 12 bases lay between the germline ends. Germline V gene lookup returns CDR1 MNHNS and CDR2 SASEGT. The CDR3 is 15 amino acids. Here the CDR3 reads CASSDMNSPNTEAFF. The CDR3 DNA is TGTGCCAGCAGTGATATGAACAGCCCGAACACTGAAGCTTTCTTT.

The sample holds one count of this clone. V is TRBV7-2 and J is TRBJ1-1; D unresolved. Trimming took 6 bases from V and 1 from J, leaving 9 bases between them. The CDR3 loop spans 13 amino acids. In germline, CDR1 is SGHTA, CDR2 FQGNSA. The DNA for the CDR3 is TGTGCCAGCAGTAAGCAAGCGAACACTGAAGCTTTCTTT. Translation: CASSKQANTEAFF.

This chain links TRBV12-3 or TRBV12-4 with TRBJ2-2, with TRBD1 matching 7 bases. The CDR3 consists of 13 residues. The V and J ends lost 6 bases and 7 bases, in that order; junction bases with no gene match: 5. CDR3 amino acids: CASRPGQIGELFF. DNA for the CDR3: TGTGCCAGCAGACCGGGACAGATCGGGGAGCTGTTTTTT.

This clone was observed a few times. V usage is TRBV12-3 or TRBV12-4 and J usage is TRBJ1-4; weak D call: TRBD1 (5 bases). With 6 bases removed from V and 7 bases from J, the gap between germline ends came to 9 bases. The CDR3 consists of 12 residues. This chain's CDR3 is CASSKQVEKLFF. DNA of the CDR3: TGTGCCAGCAGCAAACAGGTTGAAAAACTGTTTTTT.

V gene TRBV29-1 combines with J gene TRBJ1-1; 9 positions agree with TRBD1. Per the germline V gene, CDR1 is SQVTM and CDR2 is ANQGSEA. After removal of 4 bases from V and 7 bases from J, the junction contained 1 base not matched to a gene. The CDR3 runs 11 residues. CDR3 nucleotides: TGCAGCGTTGTGGGACAGGGTGAAGCTTTCTTT. Amino acids: CSVVGQGEAFF. The variable domain in full, completed from reference TRBV29-1 and TRBJ1-1, reads SAVISQKPSRDICQRGTSLTIQCQVDSQVTMMFWYRQQPGQSLTLIATANQGSEATYESGFVIDKFPISRPNLTFSTLTVSNMSPEDSSIYLCSVVGQGEAFFGQGTRLTVV.

The chain joins TRBV7-2 to TRBJ2-5; D possibly corresponds to TRBD2 (6 bases). Germline lookup yields CDR1 SGHTA and CDR2 FQGNSA. V lost 0 bases and J lost 4, with 9 bases in between. This CDR3 is 14 amino acids long. This CDR3 reads CASSLAGRGETQYF. CDR3 in DNA: TGTGCCAGCAGCTTAGCAGGGCGGGGAGAGACCCAGTACTTC.

The chain employs TRBV7-2 and TRBJ2-7, with TRBD2 as a possible D gene (6 bases). The CDR3 is 15 residues long. Trimming shortened V by 1 base and J by 2 bases, and 12 bases separated the two germline ends. Germline values: CDR1 SGHTA, CDR2 FQGNSA. Here the CDR3 DNA reads TGTGCCAGCAGCTTAGTTGGCGGGATAACCTACGAGCAGTACTTC. Encoded protein: CASSLVGGITYEQYF.

The chain joins TRBV9 to TRBJ1-2; the D is unclear. The V and J ends lost 0 bases and 0 bases respectively, with 9 bases between them. This CDR3 spans 15 amino acids. Germline V gives CDR1 SGDLS, CDR2 YYNGEE. CDR3 sequence: CASSVASTANYGYTF. The CDR3 DNA is TGTGCCAGCAGCGTAGCTAGTACGGCTAACTATGGCTACACCTTC.

Comments on this clone: Given the absence of the conserved phenylalanine or tryptophan at the CDR3 end, a read error is likely. The limits of the CDR3 on the DNA are not certain, so only TCRdb's listed CDR3 is given. V usage is TRBV7-3 and J usage is TRBJ1-1. Germline CDR1 and CDR2: SGHTA and FQGTGA. The CDR3 is 9 amino acids long, termini counted. CDR3 loop: CASRYSGAS.

The V and J genes are TRBV28 and TRBJ1-5; D not certain. The CDR3 runs 14 residues. V shed 2 bases and J shed 5 bases, with 10 bases lying between them. The germline V gene encodes CDR1 MDHEN and CDR2 SYDVKM. CDR3 amino acids: CASSLATEDQPQHF. In nucleotides, the CDR3 is TGTGCCAGCAGTTTAGCGACTGAGGATCAGCCCCAGCATTTT.

V usage is TRBV27 and J usage is TRBJ1-3; D call uncertain. This CDR3 comprises 13 residues. The germline V gene encodes CDR1 MNHEY and CDR2 SMNVEV (reference sequence). V lost 5 bases and J lost 6, with 11 bases in between. The CDR3 region is CASSPRVKNTIYF. The CDR3 coding sequence is TGTGCCAGCAGTCCCCGGGTCAAAAACACCATATATTTT.

The CDR3, as DNA: TGTGCCAGCAGCTTAGGACAGGGGGCTTTCGATGAGCAGTTCTTC. Translated, it gives CASSLGQGAFDEQFF. The rearrangement links TRBV7-6 to TRBJ2-1, with 10 bases identical to TRBD1. The germline V gene encodes CDR1 SGHVS and CDR2 FNYEAQ. The V segment lost 1 base and the J segment 8 bases; nucleotides outside the gene matches: 5. The CDR3 contains 15 residues.

This rearrangement joins TRBV19 to TRBJ1-2, with 7 bases lining up with TRBD1. The CDR3 consists of 15 residues. V dropped 5 bases and J dropped 3; count of bases not matched to a gene: 9. CDR1 is LNHDA, CDR2 SQIVND, per germline (reference sequence). CDR3 nucleotides: TGTGCCAGTAGTTCACCGAACCAGGGGGACTATGGCTACACCTTC. Translating gives CASSSPNQGDYGYTF.